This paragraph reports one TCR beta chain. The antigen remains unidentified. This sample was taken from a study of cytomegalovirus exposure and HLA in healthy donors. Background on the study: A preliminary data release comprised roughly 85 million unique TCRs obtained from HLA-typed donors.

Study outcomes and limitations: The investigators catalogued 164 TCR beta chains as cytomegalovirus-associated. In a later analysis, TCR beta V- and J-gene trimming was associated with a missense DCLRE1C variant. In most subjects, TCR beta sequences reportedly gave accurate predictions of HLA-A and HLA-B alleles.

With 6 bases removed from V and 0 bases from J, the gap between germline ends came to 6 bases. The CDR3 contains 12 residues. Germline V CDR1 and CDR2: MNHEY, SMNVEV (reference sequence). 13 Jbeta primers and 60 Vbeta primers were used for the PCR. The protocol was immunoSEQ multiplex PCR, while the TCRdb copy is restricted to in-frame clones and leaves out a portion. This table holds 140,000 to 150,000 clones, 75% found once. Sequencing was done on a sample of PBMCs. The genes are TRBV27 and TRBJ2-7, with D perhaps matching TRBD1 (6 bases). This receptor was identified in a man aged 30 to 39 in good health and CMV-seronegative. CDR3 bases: TGTGCCAGCAGACAGGGCTCCTACGAGCAGTACTTC. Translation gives CASRQGSYEQYF.